This T cell receptor beta chain came from a study of OX40 agonist ivuxolimab in advanced cancers. Deletions cut 10 bases from V and 0 bases from J, with 15 bases between. Germline V gene data show CDR1 as LNHDA and CDR2 as SQIVND (reference sequence). The CDR3 has 14 residues. Some clones are missing from TCRdb's copy, which holds only in-frame ones; the method was immunoSEQ multiplex PCR. The table lists 52,000 or so clones, 93% of them singletons. The sequence was obtained from an adult with an advanced solid tumor such as melanoma, head and neck, liver or kidney cancer. The sample consisted of CD4+ or CD8+ T cells sorted from blood, taken in a trial of the OX40 agonist ivuxolimab. The rearrangement uses TRBV19 and TRBJ1-1, with D maybe TRBD1 (6 bases). CDR3 protein: CAKTGTTLNTEAFF. The CDR3 coding sequence is TGTGCCAAAACCGGGACAACCTTGAACACTGAAGCTTTCTTT.